These 23 T cell receptor beta chains originate from one sample sequenced in a study of blood T cell repertoires in COVID-19. Using immunoSEQ multiplex PCR, the repertoire was profiled, and TCRdb retains in-frame clones only, with some absent. The sample consists of roughly 200,000 clones, 80% to 90% of them appearing once. Sample: peripheral blood. These receptors were obtained from a man aged 35 to 55 with active or convalescent COVID-19.

The genes are TRBV28 and TRBJ1-6; D unclear. In germline, CDR1 is MDHEN, CDR2 SYDVKM. This CDR3 comprises 15 residues. The V gene lost 6 bases and the J gene lost 2 bases, with 11 bases spanning the gap. The CDR3 region has the DNA TGTGCCAGCAGCCTCGGGGATCCCTATAATTCACCCCTCCACTTT. Its translation is CASSLGDPYNSPLHF.

The chain employs TRBV27 and TRBJ1-4; 11 bases agree with TRBD1. Per germline, CDR1 MNHEY and CDR2 SMNVEV (reference sequence). The CDR3 is 18 residues long. Unmatched junction bases numbered 15, after V lost 5 bases and J lost 7 bases. CDR3 loop: CASSLGLGQGARSEKLFF. The DNA for the CDR3 is TGTGCCAGCAGTCTAGGACTCGGACAGGGGGCTCGTAGTGAAAAACTGTTTTTT.

The chain employs TRBV12-3 or TRBV12-4 and TRBJ1-1; perhaps TRBD1 as D (5 bases). The V end was cut by 8 bases, the J end by 8 bases, with 15 bases between. This CDR3 spans 12 amino acids. CDR3 in DNA: TGTGCCAGCTGGGGGGACGGCGCCGAAGCTTTCTTT. It specifies CASWGDGAEAFF.

The chain couples TRBV6-5 to TRBJ1-4; a possible D gene is TRBD1 (5 bases). CDR3 length: 15 residues. Germline CDR1 and CDR2: MNHEY and SVGAGI. Trimming removed 6 bases at V and 5 bases at J, with 16 bases between. CDR3 in amino acids: CASRDPGTANEKLFF. The CDR3 DNA reads TGTGCCAGCAGAGATCCCGGGACTGCCAATGAAAAACTGTTTTTT.

The J gene is TRBJ2-7, the V gene TRBV30; a weak D match, TRBD1 (6 bases). The germline CDR1 and CDR2 sequences are GTSNPN and SVGIG (reference sequence). The germline V and J ends were trimmed by 3 bases and 1 base, with 10 bases remaining between them. CDR3 length equals 13 residues. The CDR3 loop is CAWRKTGSYEQYF. The CDR3 DNA sequence: TGTGCCTGGAGGAAGACAGGTTCCTACGAGCAGTACTTC. Drawing the rest from reference TRBV30 and TRBJ2-7, the complete variable domain is SQTIHQWPATLVQPVGSPLSLECTVEGTSNPNLYWYRQAAGRGLQLLFYSVGIGQISSEVPQNLSASRPQDRQFILSSKKLLLSDSGFYLCAWRKTGSYEQYFGPGTRLTVT.

This sequence joins TRBV2 and TRBJ1-2, with 9 positions matching TRBD1. The CDR3 covers 15 residues. Germline values: CDR1 SNHLY, CDR2 FYNNEI. The junction had 8 bases not matched to a gene; V was cut back by 6 bases and J by 3 bases. The CDR3 region is CASRNPGQGDYGYTF. Here the CDR3 DNA reads TGTGCCAGCAGGAATCCGGGACAGGGTGACTATGGCTACACCTTC. Looking up the rest from reference TRBV2 and TRBJ1-2 gives the full variable domain: EPEVTQTPSHQVTQMGQEVILRCVPISNHLYFYWYRQILGQKVEFLVSFYNNEISEKSEIFDDQFSVERPDGSNFTLKIRSTKLEDSAMYFCASRNPGQGDYGYTFGSGTRLTVV.

The rearrangement joins TRBV13 to TRBJ1-2; D perhaps matches TRBD1 (6 bases). The CDR3 runs 13 residues. Germline CDR1 reads PRHDT; CDR2 reads FYEKMQ (reference sequence). V lost 5 bases and J 7 bases, leaving 14 bases between the germline ends. CDR3 protein: CASSQQGLRGYTF. The CDR3 DNA sequence: TGTGCCAGCAGCCAACAGGGTCTACGTGGCTACACCTTC. The full variable domain, with the rest looked up from reference TRBV13 and TRBJ1-2, is AAGVIQSPRHLIKEKRETATLKCYPIPRHDTVYWYQQGPGQDPQFLISFYEKMQSDKGSIPDRFSAQQFSDYHSELNMSSLELGDSALYFCASSQQGLRGYTFGSGTRLTVV.

This chain uses TRBV2 with TRBJ1-5; 7 bases agree with TRBD1. Germline CDR1 SNHLY, CDR2 FYNNEI. Germline trimming cut 5 bases from V and 6 bases from J; bases unmatched to any gene: 7. The CDR3 loop spans 14 amino acids. In DNA form, the CDR3 reads TGTGCCAGCAGTCCCGAGGGGGCAGGTCAGCCCCAGCATTTT. It specifies CASSPEGAGQPQHF.

The sample holds a few counts of this clone. The chain links TRBV2 to TRBJ1-1; D remains unclear. CDR1 and CDR2 from the germline V gene are SNHLY and FYNNEI. The CDR3 consists of 14 residues. V lost 3 bases and J 0 bases, leaving 8 bases between the germline ends. The CDR3 region has the DNA TGTGCCAGCAGTGAGGTCAGAATGAACACTGAAGCTTTCTTT. Translated, it gives CASSEVRMNTEAFF.

This clone was seen a single time. The chain carries TRBV2 and TRBJ1-5; 11 bases map to TRBD1. V lost 8 bases and J lost 4; bases outside the gene matches: 7. Germline V lookup: CDR1 SNHLY, CDR2 FYNNEI. The CDR3 is 15 residues long. CDR3 amino acids: CASGAGTGGNQPQHF. CDR3 nucleotides: TGTGCCAGCGGAGCCGGGACAGGGGGGAATCAGCCCCAGCATTTT.

This rearrangement joins TRBV6-5 to TRBJ1-1; D is possibly TRBD1 (6 bases). V was pared by 6 bases and J by 0 bases, with 11 bases between. Germline lookup yields CDR1 MNHEY and CDR2 SVGAGI. The CDR3 covers 14 residues. The CDR3: CASSRGQMNTEAFF. CDR3 nucleotides: TGTGCCAGCAGCCGGGGACAAATGAACACTGAAGCTTTCTTT.

This clone was seen a handful of times. This chain joins TRBV6-2 or TRBV6-3 and TRBJ1-4, with 7 bases that match TRBD1. CDR1 and CDR2 from the germline V gene are MNHEY and SVGEGT. The CDR3 runs 17 residues. V was clipped by 2 bases and J by 11 bases; unmatched bases: 17. The CDR3 reads CASSYLRQGAVRRKLFF. As DNA, the CDR3 is TGTGCCAGCAGTTACCTACGACAGGGTGCGGTCCGGCGGAAACTGTTTTTT.

This chain connects TRBV6-5 to TRBJ1-2; perhaps TRBD1 as D (6 bases). The CDR3 is made up of 15 amino acids. Trimming cost V 6 bases and J 4 bases, with 18 bases left between them. Germline V gives CDR1 MNHEY, CDR2 SVGAGI. CDR3 sequence reads: CASRTQSLTGYGYTF. The CDR3 DNA is TGTGCCAGCAGGACCCAATCCTTGACAGGCTATGGCTACACCTTC.

V is TRBV29-1 and J is TRBJ2-2; 8 positions match TRBD1. The V gene's germline CDR1 is SQVTM and CDR2 ANQGSEA. CDR3 size: 14 residues. Trimming removed 7 bases from V and 5 bases from J; junction bases left unmatched: 9. The CDR3 protein is CSAGEQGGTGELFF. Written as DNA, the CDR3 is TGCAGCGCTGGGGAACAGGGGGGAACCGGGGAGCTGTTTTTT.

This sequence joins TRBV3-1 (or the pseudogene TRBV3-2) and TRBJ1-4, with D uncertain. The CDR3 contains 14 residues. Trimming took off 1 base at V and 0 bases at J, with 3 bases between the two ends. Germline V lookup: CDR1 LGHDT, CDR2 YNNKEL (reference sequence). The CDR3 loop is CASSQGATNEKLFF. The CDR3 DNA is TGTGCCAGCAGCCAAGGAGCAACTAATGAAAAACTGTTTTTT.

The chain uses TRBV10-1 and TRBJ2-5, with D uncertain. Germline V lookup: CDR1 WNHNN, CDR2 SYGVQD (reference sequence). The ends were cut back, 0 bases at V and 5 bases at J, with 13 bases in the middle. This CDR3 is built from 15 residues. DNA of the CDR3: TGCGCCAGCAGTGAGTCGATAGTGATGCCGGAGACCCAGTACTTC. Encoded protein: CASSESIVMPETQYF.

The chain carries TRBV3-1 (or the pseudogene TRBV3-2) and TRBJ1-2, with TRBD1 matching over 7 bases. V lost 5 bases, J lost 8 bases, and 5 bases stayed unmatched. The CDR3 contains 12 residues. Germline CDR1 LGHDT, CDR2 YNNKEL (reference sequence). The CDR3 here is CASSIDRVGYTF. DNA of the CDR3: TGTGCCAGCAGCATCGACAGGGTCGGCTACACCTTC.

This rearrangement joins TRBV18 to TRBJ2-7; D is perhaps TRBD1 (5 bases). This CDR3 contains 14 residues. Germline values: CDR1 KGHSH, CDR2 LQKENI. The V end lost 3 bases, the J end lost 2 bases, and 11 bases lay between the germline ends. The CDR3 reads CASSPTDRTYEQYF. The CDR3 bases are TGTGCCAGCTCACCGACAGACCGAACCTACGAGCAGTACTTC.

The chain joins TRBV6-2 or TRBV6-3 to TRBJ2-1; 8 bases agree with TRBD1. The CDR3 runs 18 residues. V trimming: 4 bases; J trimming: 3 bases; junction bases outside the gene matches: 14. Germline CDR1 and CDR2: MNHEY and SVGEGT. DNA of the CDR3: TGTGCCAGCAGTTGGGACAGGACACGGGAGCCAAACTACAATGAGCAGTTCTTC. It codes for CASSWDRTREPNYNEQFF.

The chain carries TRBV7-9 and TRBJ2-3; D unresolved. This CDR3 spans 16 amino acids. CDR1 is SEHNR, CDR2 FQNEAQ, per germline (reference sequence). V was pared by 1 base and J by 4 bases, with 15 bases between. CDR3: CASSLGPHGRADTQYF. The CDR3, as DNA: TGTGCCAGCAGCTTAGGCCCCCATGGGCGCGCAGATACGCAGTATTTT.

This clone was counted once. V usage is TRBV11-2 and J usage is TRBJ2-7, with 10 nucleotides matching TRBD2. Germline V CDR1 and CDR2: SGHAT, FQNNGV. CDR3 length: 15 residues. Trimming removed 1 base from V and 4 bases from J; junction bases left unmatched: 4. CDR3 bases: TGTGCCAGCAGCTTAGCTAGCGGGGGATCGTACGAGCAGTACTTC. Amino acids: CASSLASGGSYEQYF.

This rearrangement joins TRBV10-3 to TRBJ1-3; weak D call: TRBD1 (6 bases). The V and J ends lost 7 bases and 8 bases respectively, with 15 bases between them. The CDR3 length is 13 residues. Germline V gives CDR1 ENHRY, CDR2 SYGVKD. CDR3 protein: CAIKPGDVDTIYF. The CDR3 DNA follows: TGTGCCATCAAGCCAGGGGATGTCGACACCATATATTTT.

The rearrangement uses TRBV6-5 and TRBJ2-7; TRBD1 might be the D (6 bases). Trimming pared 7 bases from V and 3 bases from J, leaving 13 bases between. Looked up from germline, CDR1 is MNHEY and CDR2 is SVGAGI. This CDR3 is built from 13 residues. This CDR3 reads CASTLGQNYEQYF. The CDR3 coding sequence is TGTGCCAGCACCCTCGGACAGAACTACGAGCAGTACTTC.